The 4 T cell receptor beta chains given below trace back to one sample, sequenced in a study of regulatory T cells in long-lasting Graves disease. To make TCR beta libraries, researchers used iRepertoire HTBI primers and Arm-PCR of CDR3 regions. Using its own MiXCR run on the multiplex PCR reads, TCRdb lists one record per CDR3 protein. This sample has 400,000 to 550,000 distinct CDR3 sequences; under 15% occur once, and the top ten carry around 15%. Time point here: newly diagnosed GD, antithyroid drugs for less than 3 months. After RNA was extracted from PBMCs, the TCR library was made from it. Another study also made use of these data, one on T cells in Graves' hyperthyroidism and ophthalmopathy.

Sample: peripheral blood mononuclear cells (PBMCs), taken at new diagnosis, from a patient treated with antithyroid drugs. The receptors were sampled from a woman aged 25-40 years with Graves disease.

The genes are TRBV27 and TRBJ2-3, with 7 bases identical to TRBD1. The J segment lost 4 bases and the V segment lost 1 base, leaving 8 bases of the junction unmatched. Per the germline V gene, CDR1 is MNHEY and CDR2 is SMNVEV (reference sequence). CDR3 length equals 16 residues. The CDR3 coding sequence is TGTGCCAGCAGTTTATGGACGACAGGGATCGCAGATACGCAGTATTTT. Its protein is CASSLWTTGIADTQYF.

This clonotype was seen only a few times. The chain recombines TRBV5-1 with TRBJ2-3, with 7 nucleotides matching TRBD2. Trimming at V came to 0 bases and at J to 6 bases, leaving 4 bases not matched to a gene. The V gene's germline CDR1 is SGHRS and CDR2 YFSETQ. This CDR3 region has 14 residues. The CDR3 is CASSLVLSGDTQYF. CDR3 nucleotides: TGCGCCAGCAGCTTGGTTCTTAGCGGGGATACGCAGTATTTT.

This clonotype occurred many times. This chain connects TRBV28 to TRBJ1-3; 9 positions agree with TRBD1. This CDR3 is built from 13 residues. Germline-derived CDR1 and CDR2 are MDHEN and SYDVKM. V gave up 10 bases and J gave up 6 bases; unmatched junction bases: 7. The CDR3: CATAGTGPNTIYF. As DNA, the CDR3 is TGTGCCACCGCCGGGACAGGGCCAAACACCATATATTTT.

This clonotype has only a few counts. The genes are TRBV28 and TRBJ1-3; 7 bases fit TRBD1. CDR1 MDHEN and CDR2 SYDVKM come from the germline V gene. The CDR3 extends over 16 amino acids. V shed 4 bases and J 0 bases; nucleotides not matched to a gene: 6. This CDR3 is CASSSPTGRSGNTIYF. For the CDR3, the DNA is TGTGCCAGCAGTTCCCCGACAGGGCGCTCTGGAAACACCATATATTTT.